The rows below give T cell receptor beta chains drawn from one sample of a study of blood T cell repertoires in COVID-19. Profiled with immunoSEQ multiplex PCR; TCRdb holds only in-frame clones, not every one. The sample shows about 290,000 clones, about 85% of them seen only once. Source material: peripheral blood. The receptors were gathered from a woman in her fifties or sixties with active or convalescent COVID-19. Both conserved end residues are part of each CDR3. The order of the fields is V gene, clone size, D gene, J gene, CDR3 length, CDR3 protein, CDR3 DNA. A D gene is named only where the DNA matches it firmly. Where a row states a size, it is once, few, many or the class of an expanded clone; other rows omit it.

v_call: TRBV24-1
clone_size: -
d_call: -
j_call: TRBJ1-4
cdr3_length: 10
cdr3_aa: CATLSEKLFF
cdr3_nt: TGTGCCACCTTAAGCGAAAAACTGTTTTTT

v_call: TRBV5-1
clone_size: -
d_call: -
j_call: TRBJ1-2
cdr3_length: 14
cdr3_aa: CASSLTAANYGYTF
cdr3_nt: TGCGCCAGCAGCTTGACAGCAGCTAACTATGGCTACACCTTC

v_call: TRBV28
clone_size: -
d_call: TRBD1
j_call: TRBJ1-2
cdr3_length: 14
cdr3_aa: CASSPRQGYYGYTF
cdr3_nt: TGTGCCAGCAGTCCTAGACAGGGCTACTATGGCTACACCTTC

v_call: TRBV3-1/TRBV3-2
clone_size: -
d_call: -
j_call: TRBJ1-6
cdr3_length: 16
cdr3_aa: CASSARTRGRNSPLHF
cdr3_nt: TGTGCCAGCAGCGCTCGAACGCGGGGGAGGAATTCACCCCTCCACTTT

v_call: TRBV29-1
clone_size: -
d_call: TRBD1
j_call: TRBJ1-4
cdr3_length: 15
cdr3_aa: CSVQTAGQVNEKLFF
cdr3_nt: TGCAGCGTTCAGACCGCGGGACAGGTTAATGAAAAACTGTTTTTT

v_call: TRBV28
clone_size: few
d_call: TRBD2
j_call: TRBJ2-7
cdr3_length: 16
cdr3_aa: CASISGGSGRTYEQYF
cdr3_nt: TGTGCCAGCATCTCTGGGGGTAGCGGGCGCACCTACGAGCAGTACTTC

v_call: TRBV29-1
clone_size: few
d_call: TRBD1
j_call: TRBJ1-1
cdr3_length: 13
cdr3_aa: CSGGRGQGTEAFF
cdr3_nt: TGCAGCGGGGGAAGGGGGCAGGGCACTGAAGCTTTCTTT

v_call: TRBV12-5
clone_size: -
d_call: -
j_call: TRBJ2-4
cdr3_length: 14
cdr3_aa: CASGGNEAKNIQYF
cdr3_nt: TGTGCTAGTGGTGGTAATGAGGCCAAAAACATTCAGTACTTC

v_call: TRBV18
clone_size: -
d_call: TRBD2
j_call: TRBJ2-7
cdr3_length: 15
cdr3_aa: CASSLGTSAVGEQYF
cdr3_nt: TGTGCCAGCTCACTAGGGACTAGCGCGGTGGGCGAGCAGTACTTC

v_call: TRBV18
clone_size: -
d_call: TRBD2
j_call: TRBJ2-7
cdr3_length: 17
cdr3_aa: CASSRGLAGRYSYEQYF
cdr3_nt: TGTGCCAGCTCACGGGGACTAGCGGGTCGATACTCCTACGAGCAGTACTTC

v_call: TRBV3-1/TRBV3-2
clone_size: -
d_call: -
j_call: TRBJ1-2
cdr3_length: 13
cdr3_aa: CASSEDRFNGYTF
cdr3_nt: TGTGCCAGCAGCGAAGACAGGTTCAATGGCTACACCTTC

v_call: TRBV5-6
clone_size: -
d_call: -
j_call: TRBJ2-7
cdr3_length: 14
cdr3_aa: CASSGPRSSYEQYF
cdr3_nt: TGTGCCAGCAGCGGCCCCCGAAGCTCCTACGAGCAGTACTTC

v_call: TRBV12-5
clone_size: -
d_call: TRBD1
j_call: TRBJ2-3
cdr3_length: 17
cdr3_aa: CASGTTGGWGSTDTQYF
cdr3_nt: TGTGCTAGTGGAACGACAGGGGGCTGGGGGTCCACAGATACGCAGTATTTT

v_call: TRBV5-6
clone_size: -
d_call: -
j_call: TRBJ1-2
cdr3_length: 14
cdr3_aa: CASSFLQGSHGYTF
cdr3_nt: TGTGCCAGCAGCTTCTTACAGGGAAGTCATGGCTACACCTTC

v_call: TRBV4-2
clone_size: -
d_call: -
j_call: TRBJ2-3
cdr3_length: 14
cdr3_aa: CASSQEAGTDTQYF
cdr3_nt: TGTGCCAGCAGCCAAGAGGCTGGCACAGATACGCAGTATTTT

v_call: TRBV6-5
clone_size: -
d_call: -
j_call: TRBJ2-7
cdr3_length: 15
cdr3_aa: CASSLGHHNAYEQYF
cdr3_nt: TGTGCCAGCAGTTTGGGGCACCACAACGCCTACGAGCAGTACTTC

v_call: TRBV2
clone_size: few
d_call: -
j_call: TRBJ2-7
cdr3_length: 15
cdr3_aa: CASSETGGKGVAQYF
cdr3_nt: TGTGCCAGCAGTGAAACAGGCGGGAAAGGGGTCGCGCAGTACTTC

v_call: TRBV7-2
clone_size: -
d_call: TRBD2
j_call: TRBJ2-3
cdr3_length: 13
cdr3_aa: CASSFTSGDGQYF
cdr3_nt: TGTGCCAGCAGCTTTACTAGCGGGGATGGGCAGTATTTT

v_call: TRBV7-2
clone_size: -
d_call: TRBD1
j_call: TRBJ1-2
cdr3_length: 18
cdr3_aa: CASSLGQGHTYSNYGYTF
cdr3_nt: TGTGCCAGCAGCTTAGGACAGGGCCACACATACTCTAACTATGGCTACACCTTC

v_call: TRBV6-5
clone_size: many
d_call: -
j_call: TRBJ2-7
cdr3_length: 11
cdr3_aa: CASRLAYEQYF
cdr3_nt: TGTGCCAGCAGGCTAGCCTACGAGCAGTACTTC

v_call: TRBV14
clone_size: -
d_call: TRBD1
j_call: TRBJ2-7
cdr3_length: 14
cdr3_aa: CASSLAGTVYEQYF
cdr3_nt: TGTGCCAGCAGCCTTGCCGGGACAGTCTACGAGCAGTACTTC

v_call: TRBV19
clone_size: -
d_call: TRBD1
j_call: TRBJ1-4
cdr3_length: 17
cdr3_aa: CASSGRQGYSTNEKLFF
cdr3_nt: TGTGCCAGTAGTGGACGACAGGGTTACTCAACTAATGAAAAACTGTTTTTT

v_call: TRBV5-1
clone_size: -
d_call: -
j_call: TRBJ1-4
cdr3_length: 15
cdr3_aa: CASSREGDPNEKLFF
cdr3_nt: TGCGCCAGCAGCCGGGAGGGGGATCCTAATGAAAAACTGTTTTTT

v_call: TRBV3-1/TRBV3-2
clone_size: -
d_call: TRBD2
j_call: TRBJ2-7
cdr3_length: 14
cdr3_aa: CASSQVRASGRRYF
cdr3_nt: TGTGCCAGCAGCCAAGTTCGGGCTAGCGGGAGACGGTACTTC

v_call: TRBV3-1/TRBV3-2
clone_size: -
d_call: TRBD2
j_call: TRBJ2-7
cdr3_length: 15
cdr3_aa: CASSPRLAVSGEQYF
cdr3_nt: TGTGCCAGCAGCCCCCGACTAGCGGTGTCGGGGGAGCAGTACTTC

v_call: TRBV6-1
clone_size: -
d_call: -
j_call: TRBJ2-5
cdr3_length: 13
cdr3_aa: CASSEAGGVTQYF
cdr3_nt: TGTGCCAGCAGTGAAGCGGGGGGTGTCACCCAGTACTTC

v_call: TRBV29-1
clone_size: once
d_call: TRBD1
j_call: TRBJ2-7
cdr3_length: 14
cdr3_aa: CSVGPGQVPYEQYF
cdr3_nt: TGCAGCGTCGGACCGGGACAGGTTCCCTACGAGCAGTACTTC

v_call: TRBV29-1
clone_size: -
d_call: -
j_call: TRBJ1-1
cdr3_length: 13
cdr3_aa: CSVEKGRRTEAFF
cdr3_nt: TGCAGCGTTGAAAAGGGGCGGCGGACTGAAGCTTTCTTT

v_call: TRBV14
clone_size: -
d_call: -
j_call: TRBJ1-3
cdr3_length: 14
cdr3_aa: CASSQDLSGNTIYF
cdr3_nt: TGTGCCAGCAGCCAAGATCTGTCTGGAAACACCATATATTTT

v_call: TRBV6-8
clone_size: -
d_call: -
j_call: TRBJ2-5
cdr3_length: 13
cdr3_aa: CASSYSTTETQYF
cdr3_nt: TGTGCCAGCAGTTACTCGACTACAGAGACCCAGTACTTC

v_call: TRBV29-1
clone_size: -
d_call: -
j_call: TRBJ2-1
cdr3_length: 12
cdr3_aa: CSVGIGVNEQFF
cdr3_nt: TGCAGCGTTGGTATAGGGGTCAATGAGCAGTTCTTC

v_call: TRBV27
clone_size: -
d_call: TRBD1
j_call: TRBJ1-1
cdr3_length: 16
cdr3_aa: CASSLWGDRGDTEAFF
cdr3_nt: TGTGCCAGCAGTTTGTGGGGGGACAGGGGGGACACTGAAGCTTTCTTT

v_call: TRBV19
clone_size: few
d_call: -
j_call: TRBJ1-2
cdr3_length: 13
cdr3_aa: CASSSGPNYGYTF
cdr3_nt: TGTGCCAGTAGTTCTGGGCCAAACTATGGCTACACCTTC

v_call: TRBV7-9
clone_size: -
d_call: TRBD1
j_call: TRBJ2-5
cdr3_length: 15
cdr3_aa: CASSSRDSKQETQYF
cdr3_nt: TGTGCCAGCAGCTCCCGGGACAGCAAACAAGAGACCCAGTACTTC

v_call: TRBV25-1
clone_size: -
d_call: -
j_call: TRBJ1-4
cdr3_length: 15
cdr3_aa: CASSLKGQGSEKLFF
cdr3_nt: TGTGCCAGCAGCCTCAAGGGGCAGGGATCCGAAAAACTGTTTTTT